A single sample is the source of the 8 T cell receptor beta chains below, sequenced in a study of tumor and adjacent non-tumor tissue in lung cancer. RNA was extracted from bulk tissue without any cell sorting. Three rounds of nested PCR, following a modified ARM-PCR protocol, produced the TCRbeta library. TCRdb redid the calling of the multiplex PCR reads with MiXCR, one entry per CDR3 protein. This sample yields approximately 90,000 distinct CDR3 sequences, of which more than 60% are seen a single time; roughly 14% belongs to the top ten. Sequencing used lung tumor tissue. The receptors stem from a man between 65 and 85 years old with non-small cell lung cancer.

This clonotype has a count of ten or more. V gene TRBV29-1 combines with J gene TRBJ1-1; a possible D gene is TRBD1 (5 bases). There are 15 residues in the CDR3. Deletions cut 0 bases from V and 3 bases from J, with 14 bases between. The germline CDR1 and CDR2 sequences are SQVTM and ANQGSEA. The CDR3 sequence is CSVEDPRGGYTEAFF. CDR3 nucleotides: TGCAGCGTTGAAGATCCTCGCGGGGGGTACACTGAAGCTTTCTTT.

This clonotype was observed many times. The chain employs TRBV7-8 and TRBJ2-1; D not resolved. V lost 3 bases and J 8 bases, leaving 17 bases between the germline ends. CDR3 length: 15 amino acids. Germline CDR1 reads SGHVS; CDR2 reads FQNEAQ. CDR3 residues: CASSFEPRRGDEQFF. The CDR3 DNA follows: TGTGCCAGCAGCTTCGAACCTAGACGAGGCGATGAGCAGTTCTTC.

The rearrangement uses TRBV6-5 and TRBJ2-3; perhaps D is TRBD1 or TRBD2 (5 bases each). The V end lost 5 bases, the J end lost 4 bases, and 16 bases lay between the germline ends. The CDR3 runs 15 residues. The germline gives CDR1 MNHEY, CDR2 SVGAGI. The chain's CDR3 is CASSRTRGLSDTQYF. As DNA, the CDR3 is TGTGCCAGCAGTCGGACACGGGGCTTGTCAGATACGCAGTATTTT.

Remarks on this clonotype: The junction shows a germline mismatch at one end, possibly a read error. The chain combines TRBV6-5 with TRBJ2-7, with TRBD1 matching 9 bases. CDR1 is MNHEY and CDR2 is SVGAGI in the germline V gene. CDR3 length equals 15 residues. The CDR3 DNA sequence: TGTGCCAGGAGTTATGTGACAGGGGGTCTAAACGAGCAGTATTTC. It encodes CARSYVTGGLNEQYF.

About this clonotype: Sequence at one end of the junction differs from germline and may be a read error. The V call is TRBV28, the J call TRBJ2-4; the D gene is possibly TRBD2 (6 bases). CDR1 and CDR2 (germline): MDHEN, SYDVKM. CDR3 length: 16 amino acids. The CDR3 nucleotides are TGTGCCAGCAGGCGTTCAGGGACTCCAGCCAAAAACATTGAGTACTTC. The encoded protein is CASRRSGTPAKNIEYF.

This clonotype was detected only a few times. A much larger clone differs from this one at a single base, so this may be a read error. The rearrangement links TRBV5-6 to TRBJ2-3; the match to TRBD1 covers 8 bases. This CDR3 comprises 17 residues. Germline V gene lookup returns CDR1 SGHDT and CDR2 YYEEEE. The DNA for the CDR3 is TGTGCCAGCAGCCTGGCCGACAGGGGCTTCAGCACAGATATGCAGTATTTT. This codes for CASSLADRGFSTDMQYF.

On this clonotype: This may come from a read error, since a much larger clone is one base off. This rearrangement joins TRBV6-6 to TRBJ2-7, with no clear D. The CDR3 runs 18 residues. In germline, CDR1 is MNHNY, CDR2 SVGAGI (reference sequence). V was cut by 6 bases and J by 3 bases, with 27 bases left in between. CDR3 amino acids: CASSPTTNRAPVVYEQYF. The DNA of the CDR3 is TGTGCCAGCAGCCCAACCACAAATCGAGCTCCTGTTGTCTACGAGCAGTACTTC.

On this clonotype itself: One end of the junction is discordant with germline, which a read error may explain. V and J are TRBV29-1 and TRBJ2-7; D gene uncertain. Looked up from germline, CDR1 is SQVTM and CDR2 is ANQGSEA. CDR3 length: 13 residues. Here the CDR3 DNA reads TGCAGCGTTAGGAAAGGGATTGCCTACGAGCAATACTTC. This encodes CSVRKGIAYEQYF.